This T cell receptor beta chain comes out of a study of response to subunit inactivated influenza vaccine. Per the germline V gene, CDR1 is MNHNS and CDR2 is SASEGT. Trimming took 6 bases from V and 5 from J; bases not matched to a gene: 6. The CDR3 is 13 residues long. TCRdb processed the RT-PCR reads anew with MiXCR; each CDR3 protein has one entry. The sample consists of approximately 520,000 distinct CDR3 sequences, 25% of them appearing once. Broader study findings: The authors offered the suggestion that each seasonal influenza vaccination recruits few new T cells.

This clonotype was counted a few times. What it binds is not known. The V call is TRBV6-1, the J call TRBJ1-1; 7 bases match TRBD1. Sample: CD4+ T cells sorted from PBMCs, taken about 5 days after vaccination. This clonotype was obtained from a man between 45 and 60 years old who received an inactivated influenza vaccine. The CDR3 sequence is CASRAGQVTEAFF. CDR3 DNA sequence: TGTGCCAGCAGAGCCGGACAGGTGACTGAAGCTTTCTTT.